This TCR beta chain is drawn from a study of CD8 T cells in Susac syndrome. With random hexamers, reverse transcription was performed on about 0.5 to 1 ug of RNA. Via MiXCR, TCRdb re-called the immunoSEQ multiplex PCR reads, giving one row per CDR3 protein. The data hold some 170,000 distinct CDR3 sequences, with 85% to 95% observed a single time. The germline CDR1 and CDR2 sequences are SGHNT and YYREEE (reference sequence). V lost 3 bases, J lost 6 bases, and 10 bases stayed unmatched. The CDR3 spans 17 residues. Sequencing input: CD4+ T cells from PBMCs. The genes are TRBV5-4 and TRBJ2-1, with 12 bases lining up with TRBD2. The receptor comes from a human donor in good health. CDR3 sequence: CASSSRTSGKLVNEQFF. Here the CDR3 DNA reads TGTGCCAGCAGCTCGCGGACTAGCGGGAAGCTCGTCAATGAGCAGTTCTTC.